This entry features one TCR beta chain sequence. The CDR3 contains 15 residues. The trim removed 4 bases at V and 2 bases at J, leaving 3 bases unmatched. The germline V gene has CDR1 LGHNA and CDR2 YNFKEQ. Some clones are missing from TCRdb's copy, which holds only in-frame ones; the method was immunoSEQ multiplex PCR. The sample holds around 60,000 clones, 75% to 95% seen once. This entry comes from a study of T cell changes during pregnancy in multiple sclerosis. The material was CD4+ T cells from peripheral blood mononuclear cells, obtained after pregnancy. The TCR originated in a female donor in good health, enrolled as a control in a pregnancy study. The rearrangement links TRBV4-2 to TRBJ2-3; TRBD2 agrees at 10 bases. The CDR3 DNA reads TGTGCCAGCAGCCCAGCGGGGGGGGACACAGATACGCAGTATTTT. Its protein is CASSPAGGDTDTQYF.